The present T cell receptor (beta chain) was sequenced within a study of post-analysis software for immune sequencing data. Looking at the study overall: Patients had relapsing-remitting, secondary progressive or progressive-relapsing multiple sclerosis; some lacked subtype. The study's findings and limits: Significantly lower normalized Chao1 diversity was seen in multiple sclerosis patients than in controls. Patients used about 5 TRBV segments, including TRBV5-6, TRBV5-1 and TRBV20-1, more often than controls.

From germline, CDR1 is MNHEY and CDR2 SVGAGI. There are 17 residues in the CDR3. V was shortened by 0 bases and J by 0 bases, with 15 bases between the two germline ends. cDNA libraries of TCR beta carried unique molecular identifiers. T cells numbering about 1 to 11 million yielded roughly 0.5 million cDNA molecules. MiXCR was run by TCRdb on the PCR reads, yielding one entry per CDR3 protein. The sample contains about 620,000 distinct CDR3 sequences, 44% of which appear only once. This clonotype was seen only a few times. Its antigen is unknown. The rearrangement links TRBV6-5 to TRBJ2-7; perhaps TRBD2 as D (6 bases). The specimen sequenced was blood. This clonotype was sampled from a girl aged 5 to 17 with multiple sclerosis. Here the CDR3 DNA reads TGTGCCAGCAGTTACTCGAGAAGCCGGCGGGACTCCTACGAGCAGTACTTC. Amino acid sequence: CASSYSRSRRDSYEQYF.